A selection of T cell receptor beta chains follows, all from one sample in a study of T cell repertoires in cytomegalovirus infection. TCRdb reprocessed the reads via MiXCR and lists one record per CDR3 protein. The sample carries roughly 180,000 distinct CDR3 sequences, roughly 22% recorded once. What these receptors recognize is not known. The source was CD8+ T cells from cultured PBMCs, collected from culture after CMV antigen stimulation. These receptors all come from a human donor in good health (CMV status not recorded). Some clones in this sample may be carry-over from other donors' samples. Each CDR3 is given with its conserved first and last residue. The D gene is left open where the match is weak. Part of the rows lack a size; the others show once, few, many or a class for expanded clones.

j_call,clone_size,d_call,v_call,cdr3_aa,cdr3_nt
TRBJ1-6,NA,NA,TRBV12-3/TRBV12-4,CASSLPRGRDSPLHF,TGTGCCAGCAGTCTCCCGCGGGGAAGGGATTCACCCCTCCACTTT
TRBJ1-2,few,TRBD1,TRBV6-6,CASILQGNYGYTF,TGTGCCAGCATTTTACAGGGGAACTATGGCTACACCTTC
TRBJ2-3,NA,TRBD2,TRBV7-8,CASSWDETSGGASGTDTQYF,TGTGCCAGCAGCTGGGACGAAACTAGCGGGGGGGCAAGCGGCACAGATACGCAGTATTTT
TRBJ1-5,NA,NA,TRBV6-2/TRBV6-3,CASSYPYRDGQVNQPQHF,TGTGCCAGCAGTTACCCCTACAGGGACGGTCAAGTCAATCAGCCCCAGCATTTT
TRBJ1-6,NA,NA,TRBV4-1,CASSQEPHDTDSPLHF,TGCGCCAGCAGCCAAGAGCCGCACGACACTGATTCACCCCTCCACTTT
TRBJ1-5,few,TRBD1,TRBV7-2,CASSAEGDSPYYSNQPQHF,TGTGCCAGCAGCGCGGAGGGGGACAGTCCATATTATAGCAATCAGCCCCAGCATTTT
TRBJ1-2,NA,TRBD1,TRBV5-1,CASSPDRGYGYGYTF,TGCGCCAGCAGCCCGGACAGGGGTTATGGCTATGGCTACACCTTC
TRBJ2-5,NA,TRBD2,TRBV7-2,CASSPGGGGETQYF,TGTGCCAGCAGCCCCGGGGGGGGGGGAGAGACCCAGTACTTC
TRBJ1-5,once,TRBD1,TRBV6-2/TRBV6-3,CESSYDLAGQGNQPQHF,TGTGAAAGCAGTTACGACCTCGCGGGACAGGGGAATCAGCCCCAGCATTTT
TRBJ1-2,NA,TRBD1,TRBV6-6,CASSYRPGGENYGYTF,TGTGCCAGCAGTTACAGGCCAGGGGGCGAGAATTATGGCTACACCTTC
TRBJ2-1,NA,TRBD2,TRBV19,CASSIDGGNEQFF,TGTGCCAGTAGTATAGACGGGGGGAATGAGCAGTTCTTC
TRBJ1-2,few,NA,TRBV7-9,CASSLDSGAGGGYTF,TGTGCCAGCAGCTTAGACTCGGGGGCGGGTGGTGGCTACACCTTC
TRBJ1-5,NA,NA,TRBV6-1,CASTGHGPQHF,TGTGCCAGCACCGGACATGGCCCCCAGCATTTT
TRBJ2-3,NA,NA,TRBV7-8,CASSGRTSWADTQYF,TGTGCCAGCAGCGGACGGACCAGCTGGGCAGATACGCAGTATTTT
TRBJ2-6,NA,NA,TRBV24-1,CATSDPVTEGSSGANVLTF,TGTGCCACCAGTGACCCAGTGACAGAGGGAAGCTCTGGGGCCAACGTCCTGACTTTC
TRBJ1-1,NA,NA,TRBV27,CASSLTGITGTEAFF,TGTGCCAGCAGTTTAACAGGGATCACTGGGACTGAAGCTTTCTTT
TRBJ2-1,few,TRBD1,TRBV7-8,CASSLAITGQGRNEQFF,TGTGCCAGCAGCTTAGCTATAACGGGACAGGGTAGAAATGAGCAGTTCTTC
TRBJ2-5,NA,NA,TRBV12-5,CASGLGTSSWETQYF,TGTGCTAGTGGTTTGGGGACCTCCTCTTGGGAGACCCAGTACTTC
TRBJ2-7,NA,TRBD1,TRBV7-2,CASSFPGQGIYEQYF,TGTGCCAGCAGCTTCCCGGGACAGGGGATCTACGAGCAGTACTTC
TRBJ1-2,NA,NA,TRBV4-3,CASSQDRGFNYGYTF,TGCGCCAGCAGCCAAGATCGCGGGTTCAACTATGGCTACACCTTC
TRBJ2-1,few,NA,TRBV9,CASSVDRGYNSYNEQFF,TGTGCCAGCAGCGTAGATCGTGGGTACAACTCCTACAATGAGCAGTTCTTC
TRBJ1-2,NA,NA,TRBV7-2,CASSPLSPGENGYTF,TGTGCCAGCAGCCCCCTCTCACCCGGGGAGAATGGCTACACCTTC
TRBJ1-5,NA,NA,TRBV15,CATSFSGLINQPQHF,TGTGCCACCAGCTTCTCGGGGCTGATCAATCAGCCCCAGCATTTT
TRBJ2-3,few,NA,TRBV27,CASREGGTQYF,TGTGCCAGCAGAGAGGGAGGTACGCAGTATTTT
TRBJ1-1,few,NA,TRBV20-1,CSARDLTGAIPEAFF,TGCAGTGCTAGAGACTTGACCGGGGCCATCCCTGAAGCTTTCTTT
TRBJ2-7,medium-sized,TRBD2,TRBV7-6,CASSLGAGVTYEQYF,TGTGCCAGCAGCTTAGGGGCGGGGGTGACCTACGAGCAGTACTTC
TRBJ2-5,NA,NA,TRBV7-8,CALSSGEETQYF,TGTGCCTTAAGCTCCGGGGAGGAGACCCAGTACTTC
TRBJ2-5,few,TRBD2,TRBV6-5,CASTLQKPGLADEETQYF,TGTGCCAGCACCTTACAAAAACCGGGACTAGCGGACGAAGAGACCCAGTACTTC
TRBJ2-7,few,TRBD2,TRBV12-3/TRBV12-4,CASSPVAGSSYEQYF,TGTGCCAGCAGTCCGGTAGCGGGGAGCTCCTACGAGCAGTACTTC
TRBJ1-1,NA,TRBD1,TRBV12-3/TRBV12-4,CASSRQGGWTEAFF,TGTGCCAGCAGTCGACAGGGTGGTTGGACTGAAGCTTTCTTT
TRBJ2-1,few,NA,TRBV7-9,CASSSILSSYNEQFF,TGTGCCAGCAGCAGTATACTGAGCTCCTACAATGAGCAGTTCTTC
TRBJ2-3,NA,NA,TRBV10-3,CAISVEKPTDTQYF,TGTGCCATCAGTGTAGAGAAGCCCACAGATACGCAGTATTTT
TRBJ2-3,few,NA,TRBV7-6,CASSFQGRLSTDTQYF,TGTGCCAGCAGCTTCCAGGGGCGGTTGAGCACAGATACGCAGTATTTT
TRBJ1-6,NA,TRBD1,TRBV12-3/TRBV12-4,CASSLTGTGGSPLHF,TGTGCCAGCAGTTTAACTGGGACAGGCGGTTCACCCCTCCACTTT
TRBJ2-3,NA,NA,TRBV9,CASSEGGQYTDTQYF,TGTGCCAGCAGCGAGGGGGGGCAGTACACAGATACGCAGTATTTT
TRBJ1-2,many,TRBD1,TRBV7-3,CASRRGQGSGGYTF,TGTGCCAGCAGGAGAGGACAGGGGTCAGGGGGCTACACCTTC
TRBJ2-4,few,TRBD2,TRBV2,CASSLYWEGPKNIQYF,TGTGCCAGCAGCCTTTACTGGGAGGGGCCGAAAAACATTCAGTACTTC
TRBJ2-5,NA,NA,TRBV27,CASSSRQGQETQYF,TGTGCCAGCAGTTCCCGCCAGGGACAAGAGACCCAGTACTTC
TRBJ1-1,NA,NA,TRBV11-1,CASSTGNRVDMNTEAFF,TGTGCCAGCAGCACGGGGAACAGGGTTGACATGAACACTGAAGCTTTCTTT
TRBJ2-4,NA,NA,TRBV27,CASSLRGASKNIQYF,TGTGCCAGCAGTTTAAGAGGGGCCTCCAAAAACATTCAGTACTTC
TRBJ2-7,NA,TRBD2,TRBV6-5,CASSYGEGSEQYF,TGTGCCAGCAGTTACGGGGAGGGGTCAGAGCAGTACTTC
TRBJ2-7,many,NA,TRBV7-2,CASSLAPGTYEQYF,TGTGCCAGCAGCTTAGCCCCGGGGACCTACGAGCAGTACTTC